The clone carrying this T cell receptor beta chain was counted a few times. Primed by a sample-barcoded 5' primer and a J-beta primer mix, a second PCR proceeded for 7 to 11 cycles. Each cDNA molecule received a tag from a template-switch adaptor that had 12 random nucleotides. Each CDR3 protein gets one entry after TCRdb re-called the 5' RACE reads with MiXCR. There are about 720,000 distinct CDR3 sequences in the sample; 20% to 30% occur only once, and approximately 3.7% lies in the top ten. The germline V gene encodes CDR1 SEHNR and CDR2 FQNEAQ (reference sequence). The CDR3 runs 16 residues. Trimming removed 5 bases at V and 0 bases at J, with 16 bases between. The sample belongs to a study of blood T cells in healthy people across ages. This sample was shared with a second study, whose subject was T cells of mothers and their children.

Material: blood. The chain is built from TRBV7-9 and TRBJ1-1; D possibly corresponds to TRBD1 (5 bases). The receptor was derived from a boy younger than 18 in good health. The CDR3 sequence is CASSPRQGQMNTEAFF. CDR3 sequence (DNA): TGTGCCAGCAGCCCCAGGCAGGGTCAAATGAACACTGAAGCTTTCTTT.